This is a list of T cell receptor beta chains from one sample in a study of PD-L1 blockade in urothelial cancer. The data were produced by immunoSEQ multiplex PCR, yet TCRdb's version contains in-frame clones alone and is incomplete. The table has 50,000 to 55,000 clones, about 68% seen once. Sequencing used PBMCs, obtained around atezolizumab (anti-PD-L1) treatment. The receptors shown here come from a man between 65 and 80 years old with urothelial cancer. The CDR3 runs from the conserved cysteine through the conserved F or W. The order of the fields is V gene, D gene, J gene, clone size, CDR3 length, CDR3 protein, CDR3 DNA. The D gene is left open where the match is weak. Clone size is shown for a subset of rows, as once, few, many or a class of expanded clone.

V gene: TRBV28; D gene: .; J gene: TRBJ1-1; clone size: .; CDR3 length: 11; CDR3 protein: CASSRNTEAFF; CDR3 DNA: TGTGCCAGCAGCAGGAACACTGAAGCTTTCTTT
V gene: TRBV10-3; D gene: .; J gene: TRBJ1-1; clone size: .; CDR3 length: 13; CDR3 protein: CAISGRLNTEAFF; CDR3 DNA: TGTGCCATCAGTGGCAGGTTGAACACTGAAGCTTTCTTT
V gene: TRBV28; D gene: TRBD1; J gene: TRBJ1-5; clone size: .; CDR3 length: 14; CDR3 protein: CASRTGVHSQPQHF; CDR3 DNA: TGTGCCAGCAGGACAGGGGTTCACAGTCAGCCCCAGCATTTT
V gene: TRBV6-1; D gene: .; J gene: TRBJ2-7; clone size: .; CDR3 length: 13; CDR3 protein: CASSRQFSYEQYF; CDR3 DNA: TGTGCCAGCAGCCGACAGTTCTCCTACGAGCAGTACTTC
V gene: TRBV5-1; D gene: .; J gene: TRBJ1-1; clone size: few; CDR3 length: 11; CDR3 protein: CASSPGTEAFF; CDR3 DNA: TGCGCCAGCAGTCCAGGCACTGAAGCTTTCTTT
V gene: TRBV18; D gene: .; J gene: TRBJ1-2; clone size: .; CDR3 length: 13; CDR3 protein: CASSSNGNAGYTF; CDR3 DNA: TGTGCCAGCTCATCTAACGGGAACGCCGGCTACACCTTC
V gene: TRBV19; D gene: TRBD1; J gene: TRBJ2-7; clone size: once; CDR3 length: 15; CDR3 protein: CASSKHRGSSYEQYF; CDR3 DNA: TGTGCCAGTAGTAAGCACAGGGGGAGCTCCTACGAGCAGTACTTC
V gene: TRBV27; D gene: TRBD2; J gene: TRBJ2-1; clone size: .; CDR3 length: 17; CDR3 protein: CASSSRLAGLTYNEQFF; CDR3 DNA: TGTGCCAGCAGTTCACGACTAGCGGGCCTTACCTACAATGAGCAGTTCTTC
V gene: TRBV7-2; D gene: .; J gene: TRBJ2-1; clone size: .; CDR3 length: 15; CDR3 protein: CASSYTRDSYNEQFF; CDR3 DNA: TGTGCCAGCAGCTACACCCGGGACTCCTACAATGAGCAGTTCTTC
V gene: TRBV2; D gene: .; J gene: TRBJ1-2; clone size: .; CDR3 length: 12; CDR3 protein: CASSDWGGGYTF; CDR3 DNA: TGTGCCAGCAGTGACTGGGGCGGTGGCTACACCTTC
V gene: TRBV5-1; D gene: .; J gene: TRBJ2-1; clone size: many; CDR3 length: 15; CDR3 protein: CASSLAAGLVDEQFF; CDR3 DNA: TGCGCCAGCAGCTTGGCGGCAGGCCTTGTCGATGAGCAGTTCTTC
V gene: TRBV2; D gene: .; J gene: TRBJ1-1; clone size: .; CDR3 length: 13; CDR3 protein: CASVREGNTEAFF; CDR3 DNA: TGTGCCAGCGTCCGGGAGGGAAACACTGAAGCTTTCTTT
V gene: TRBV7-3; D gene: TRBD1; J gene: TRBJ2-5; clone size: once; CDR3 length: 13; CDR3 protein: CASSPGTGKTQYF; CDR3 DNA: TGTGCCAGCAGCCCGGGGACAGGAAAGACCCAGTACTTC
V gene: TRBV7-9; D gene: .; J gene: TRBJ2-7; clone size: once; CDR3 length: 12; CDR3 protein: CASSPSRDEQYF; CDR3 DNA: TGTGCCAGCAGCCCGAGCCGGGACGAGCAGTACTTC
V gene: TRBV28; D gene: TRBD2; J gene: TRBJ2-1; clone size: .; CDR3 length: 14; CDR3 protein: CASLQAGVGNEQFF; CDR3 DNA: TGTGCCAGCCTACAAGCGGGAGTAGGGAATGAGCAGTTCTTC